This entry is about one T cell receptor beta chain. Its antigen target is currently unknown. Base qualities are not provided; no much larger clone lies one nucleotide away. The sample originates from a study of beta chain features in type 1 diabetes (dated by TCRdb to about 2018). For context, the study as a whole: No differences in mean age, gender distribution, total cell number or subset yield were found between patients and healthy donors. Across all samples, some 110,000,000 sorted cells were examined, and cell number per subset correlated strongly with RNA yield. The study compared the TCRB repertoires of sorted circulating CD4+ T cell subsets in recently diagnosed type 1 diabetes patients with those in matched healthy donors. Regulatory and stem cell-like memory subsets were isolated from only 8 patients and about 8 healthy donors, whereas naive and central memory subsets came from all 30 or so donors. Results the study describes overall, beyond this receptor: Sequencing cDNA rather than genomic DNA could over-represent highly expressing activated cells, although activation and CD3 levels did not differ between groups. A moderate but significant shortening of TCRB CDR3 length was observed in type 1 diabetes patients in all four CD4+ subsets. PCR might favor shorter templates, but patient and control samples were amplified and corrected together, so any skew would affect both groups equally. Naive, central memory and regulatory TCRB repertoires appeared to be more similar among patients than among healthy donors. HLA sub-analyses involved small numbers of individuals, so any influence of HLA type on TCRB rearrangement remained unresolved. At VDJ recombination sites, type 1 diabetes patients had fewer insertions and more deleted nucleotides, which implies abnormalities in thymic rearrangement.

From each donor, a single peripheral blood sample of 95 to 150 mL on average was drawn into heparinised tubes. Naive, central memory, regulatory and stem cell-like memory CD4+ T cells were sorted on a BD FACSAria II using a panel including CD45RO, CCR7, CD25, CD127, CD95 and CD27. All sorted populations exceeded 98% purity. PBMCs were isolated immediately by Lymphoprep density gradient centrifugation and stained directly without culture. So that batch effects would be minimized, each experiment stained and sorted samples in pairs, pairing one healthy donor with one patient. The germline V gene specifies MDHEN as CDR1 and SYDVKM as CDR2. The CDR3 contains 15 residues, cysteine and phenylalanine counted. CDR3 DNA only is kept here, 45 bases in frame from base 1. Trimming leaves V shorter by 4 bases and J shorter by 7 bases, with the junction holding 11 bases beyond the gene matches. The entire amount of isolated RNA was reverse transcribed using the High Capacity cDNA Reverse Transcription Kit, so the sequenced TCRB transcripts were expressed ones. For stem cell-like memory T cell samples, survey-depth immunoSEQ sequencing was used, averaging approximately 1 million total reads per sample. After sorted cells were lysed in RLT buffer, RNA was extracted with DNase-treated RNeasy Micro or Mini kits, with the choice depending on cell number. Each cell subset was processed separately to prevent cross-contamination, with patient and healthy donor samples processed together. The immunoSEQ multiplex PCR was used to amplify TCRB sequences from cDNA, generating 87-bp fragments that spanned the CDR3 region. The amplicons were sequenced using the Illumina HiSeq platform. Turning to the authors' computational methods: PCR bias was computationally corrected using synthetic template baselines, reads within Hamming distance 2 were collapsed, and singletons that could not be merged were discarded. Reads were aligned to IMGT to assign V, D and J genes, CDR3 length, and insertions or deletions at six rearrangement sites. Within each subset, clonotype counts were normalized to the number of sorted cells before true diversity and Gini coefficients were calculated with the tcR R package. The overlap coefficient, calculated on TCRB nucleotide sequences, was used to quantify repertoire sharing. Imported from immuneACCESS, the table was reduced by TCRdb to in-frame sequences with V and J called. These copies leave out some clones; in studies compared against another copy, an unresolved V gene accounts for under half, and the cause of the remainder is not known. V and J calls and clone size are given by that table; D and trimming were obtained from the DNA. The sample records 15,000 to 20,000 clones, 50% of which are singletons. The biggest ten clones account for approximately 0.42% of the sample.

This receptor was obtained from a man aged 18-30 years in good health. Input material: stem cell memory CD4+ T cells from blood. Explained via the paper, the cell subset or site label denotes: stem cell-like memory CD4+ T cells. Recombination joined TRBV28 with TRBJ2-7; 9 of the junction bases match TRBD1. CDR3 sequence: CASSSTGQGSREQYF. The sequence in DNA is TGTGCCAGCAGTTCAACGGGACAGGGATCTCGGGAGCAGTACTTC.